These T cell receptor beta chains were read from a single sample in a study of blood T cell repertoires in COVID-19. Profiling relied on immunoSEQ multiplex PCR, and the TCRdb table lists in-frame clones only, not all of them. The sample lists about 190,000 clones; under 90% were seen once. Specimen: peripheral blood. These receptors were taken from a man aged 25 to 40 with active or convalescent COVID-19. Both conserved end residues are part of each CDR3. A D gene is named only where the DNA matches it firmly. The size field is filled for only some rows; it gives once, few, many or a size class.

V: TRBV19
size: .
D: .
J: TRBJ1-1
CDR3: CASSQGVWDTEAFF
DNA: TGTGCCAGTAGCCAAGGGGTTTGGGACACTGAAGCTTTCTTT

V: TRBV29-1
size: .
D: TRBD1
J: TRBJ2-3
CDR3: CSVEGAGQGSTDTQYF
DNA: TGCAGCGTTGAAGGGGCGGGACAGGGGAGCACAGATACGCAGTATTTT

V: TRBV2
size: .
D: .
J: TRBJ1-5
CDR3: CASSEALLGQNQPQHF
DNA: TGTGCCAGCAGTGAAGCGCTTCTAGGACAGAATCAGCCCCAGCATTTT

V: TRBV12-5
size: .
D: .
J: TRBJ2-3
CDR3: CASGPYLATADTQYF
DNA: TGTGCTAGTGGTCCATACCTCGCGACTGCAGATACGCAGTATTTT

V: TRBV3-1/TRBV3-2
size: few
D: .
J: TRBJ1-1
CDR3: CASSQDVEQINTEAFF
DNA: TGTGCCAGCAGCCAAGATGTCGAACAGATCAACACTGAAGCTTTCTTT

V: TRBV6-5
size: .
D: TRBD1
J: TRBJ2-2
CDR3: CASSTGQPTGELFF
DNA: TGTGCCAGCAGCACGGGACAGCCAACCGGGGAGCTGTTTTTT

V: TRBV6-6
size: .
D: TRBD2
J: TRBJ2-5
CDR3: CASNGAGGFQETQYF
DNA: TGTGCCAGCAACGGGGCGGGGGGCTTCCAAGAGACCCAGTACTTC

V: TRBV11-3
size: .
D: TRBD1
J: TRBJ1-6
CDR3: CASSLTGQLNSPLHF
DNA: TGTGCCAGCAGCCTAACGGGACAGCTGAATTCACCCCTCCACTTT

V: TRBV5-4
size: .
D: .
J: TRBJ1-2
CDR3: CASSPAGSRGYTF
DNA: TGTGCCAGCAGCCCGGCGGGGTCCAGGGGCTACACCTTC

V: TRBV6-4
size: .
D: TRBD1
J: TRBJ2-1
CDR3: CASSEGQGPYNEQFF
DNA: TGTGCCAGCAGCGAAGGACAGGGACCTTACAATGAGCAGTTCTTC

V: TRBV7-9
size: .
D: .
J: TRBJ2-3
CDR3: CASSFSGESTDTQYF
DNA: TGTGCCAGCAGCTTCTCCGGGGAGAGCACAGATACGCAGTATTTT

V: TRBV7-8
size: .
D: .
J: TRBJ2-1
CDR3: CASSLAWGGDYNEQFF
DNA: TGTGCCAGCAGCTTAGCGTGGGGGGGCGATTACAATGAGCAGTTCTTC

V: TRBV5-1
size: .
D: TRBD1
J: TRBJ2-2
CDR3: CASSQSGTGNTGELFF
DNA: TGCGCCAGCAGCCAGTCCGGGACAGGGAACACCGGGGAGCTGTTTTTT

V: TRBV7-7
size: once
D: .
J: TRBJ2-2
CDR3: CASSLGREGTGELFF
DNA: TGTGCTAGCAGCTTAGGACGGGAAGGCACCGGGGAGCTGTTTTTT